A single sample gave rise to the 23 T cell receptor beta chains below, sequenced in a study of T cell responses to AZD1222 COVID-19 vaccine. Data came from immunoSEQ multiplex PCR; TCRdb stores just in-frame clones and leaves some out. The sample lists approximately 180,000 clones, about 89% occurring once. The source material was peripheral blood, sampled on day 0 of AZD1222 vaccination. The receptors originated from an adult in good health.

The chain combines TRBV28 with TRBJ1-6; perhaps TRBD1 as D (5 bases). The CDR3 sequence is 18 residues long. Per the germline V gene, CDR1 is MDHEN and CDR2 is SYDVKM. V lost 2 bases and J lost 6, with 20 bases in between. CDR3 residues: CASSLVSGAGFRNSPLHF. In nucleotides, the CDR3 is TGTGCCAGCAGTTTAGTCTCTGGAGCAGGGTTCCGTAATTCACCCCTCCACTTT.

V and J are TRBV6-5 and TRBJ1-5, with TRBD1 identical over 8 bases. CDR1 is MNHEY, CDR2 SVGAGI, per germline. Losses at the gene ends were 6 bases for V and 6 bases for J; bases not matched to a gene: 4. The CDR3 is 13 residues long. The CDR3 region has the DNA TGTGCCAGCAGATCAGGGGGCGTTCAGCCCCAGCATTTT. Amino acids: CASRSGGVQPQHF.

The chain links TRBV5-1 to TRBJ2-7, with 13 positions matching TRBD2. CDR3 length equals 16 residues. CDR1 and CDR2 from the germline V gene are SGHRS and YFSETQ. V shed 4 bases, J shed 3 bases, and the junction held 7 bases outside the gene matches. CDR3 loop: CASSPRTSGRLYEQYF. For the CDR3, the DNA is TGCGCCAGCAGCCCAAGGACTAGCGGGAGACTCTACGAGCAGTACTTC.

V and J are TRBV10-3 and TRBJ2-3, with TRBD1 matching over 8 bases. V trimming: 6 bases; J trimming: 1 base; junction bases outside the gene matches: 0. There are 13 residues in the CDR3. Germline V lookup: CDR1 ENHRY, CDR2 SYGVKD. The CDR3 loop is CAIRDRGTDTQYF. The CDR3, as DNA: TGTGCCATCAGGGACAGGGGCACAGATACGCAGTATTTT.

The chain uses TRBV9 and TRBJ1-5; possibly TRBD1 for D (6 bases). V was cut by 0 bases and J by 7 bases, with 11 bases left in between. CDR1 and CDR2 from the germline V gene are SGDLS and YYNGEE. CDR3 length equals 14 residues. The CDR3 bases are TGTGCCAGCAGCGTAGAGGGTGGGGGCCAGCCCCAGCATTTT. This sequence encodes CASSVEGGGQPQHF.

The V gene is TRBV6-5, the J gene TRBJ1-5, with D hard to call. The CDR3 extends over 14 amino acids. Trimming stripped 6 bases from V and 3 bases from J, with 12 bases between. Germline-derived CDR1 and CDR2 are MNHEY and SVGAGI. For the CDR3, the DNA is TGTGCCAGCAGGCGCCGCTTGGACAATCAGCCCCAGCATTTT. Protein: CASRRRLDNQPQHF.

V usage is TRBV5-1 and J usage is TRBJ2-4; the match to TRBD2 covers 10 bases. CDR1 is SGHRS and CDR2 is YFSETQ in the germline V gene. V gave up 0 bases and J gave up 6 bases; unmatched junction bases: 9. The CDR3 is 17 residues long. This CDR3 reads CASSLDSGAGGLNIQYF. As DNA, the CDR3 is TGCGCCAGCAGCTTGGACTCGGGAGCGGGAGGGTTAAACATTCAGTACTTC.

This chain joins TRBV6-4 and TRBJ2-1; the D gene is possibly TRBD2 (6 bases). The germline gives CDR1 MRHNA, CDR2 SNTAGT. Trimming took 11 bases from V and 7 from J, leaving 18 bases between them. This CDR3 region has 13 residues. Written as DNA, the CDR3 is TGTGCCGGCGGACCCGGGAGCTTGAATGAGCAGTTCTTC. Translating it yields CAGGPGSLNEQFF.

This clone came up once. This rearrangement joins TRBV20-1 to TRBJ2-7; D call uncertain. Germline lookup yields CDR1 DFQATT and CDR2 SNEGSKA (reference sequence). The CDR3 sequence is 14 residues long. Trimming removed 6 bases at V and 2 bases at J, with 17 bases between. The CDR3 loop reads CSASTPAPPYEQYF. CDR3 sequence (DNA): TGCAGTGCCAGTACCCCGGCCCCACCCTACGAGCAGTACTTC.

The chain links TRBV10-1 to TRBJ1-1; D unclear. The CDR3 contains 13 residues. Germline CDR1 WNHNN, CDR2 SYGVQD (reference sequence). V dropped 3 bases and J dropped 2 bases, with 7 bases sitting between them. CDR3 protein: CASSDRSNTEAFF. The CDR3, as DNA: TGCGCCAGCAGTGACAGGTCAAACACTGAAGCTTTCTTT.

This clone came up once. This rearrangement joins TRBV29-1 to TRBJ1-5; 8 bases match TRBD1. The length of the CDR3 is 13 residues. J lost 1 base, V lost 6 bases, and 2 bases had no gene match. Germline loops: CDR1 SQVTM, CDR2 ANQGSEA. Here the CDR3 reads CSVRQGSNQPQHF. The CDR3 DNA sequence: TGCAGCGTCCGACAGGGGAGCAATCAGCCCCAGCATTTT.

V and J are TRBV27 and TRBJ1-1; D unclear. Trimming shortened V by 4 bases and J by 0 bases, and 6 bases separated the two germline ends. The CDR3 sequence is 13 residues long. Germline CDR1 reads MNHEY; CDR2 reads SMNVEV (reference sequence). The CDR3 spells CASSYRMNTEAFF. CDR3 DNA sequence: TGTGCCAGCAGTTATCGGATGAACACTGAAGCTTTCTTT.

The J gene is TRBJ1-2, the V gene TRBV6-5, with 9 positions matching TRBD1. The CDR3 length is 15 residues. V shed 6 bases, J shed 2 bases, and the junction held 7 bases outside the gene matches. The germline V gene encodes CDR1 MNHEY and CDR2 SVGAGI. CDR3 loop: CASRRGTGSNYGYTF. DNA of the CDR3: TGTGCCAGCAGGCGCGGGACAGGGAGCAACTATGGCTACACCTTC.

The CDR3 reads CASTPRAGPNQPQHF. The CDR3 nucleotides read TGTGCCAGCACCCCGAGGGCAGGGCCAAATCAGCCCCAGCATTTT. The rearrangement uses TRBV2 and TRBJ1-5; maybe TRBD1 (5 bases). Germline CDR1 reads SNHLY; CDR2 reads FYNNEI. This CDR3 spans 15 amino acids. V was clipped by 7 bases and J by 4 bases, with 17 bases between them.

The chain carries TRBV5-1 and TRBJ2-1; 8 bases are shared with TRBD2. Looked up from germline, CDR1 is SGHRS and CDR2 is YFSETQ. With V trimmed by 4 bases and J by 6 bases, 9 bases remained unmatched. The CDR3 totals 15 residues. The CDR3 bases are TGCGCCAGCAGCCCCGGGACTAGTAACGCCAATGAGCAGTTCTTC. This gives the protein CASSPGTSNANEQFF.

The rearrangement links TRBV5-1 to TRBJ2-5, with D perhaps matching TRBD2 (6 bases). The germline V gene has CDR1 SGHRS and CDR2 YFSETQ. V was pared by 0 bases and J by 1 base, with 10 bases between. The CDR3 consists of 15 residues. The CDR3 reads CASSLGGRPQETQYF. For the CDR3, the DNA is TGCGCCAGCAGCTTGGGAGGGAGGCCCCAAGAGACCCAGTACTTC. Based on the CDR3 plus reference TRBV5-1 and TRBJ2-5, the full variable domain is KAGVTQTPRYLIKTRGQQVTLSCSPISGHRSVSWYQQTPGQGLQFLFEYFSETQRNKGNFPGRFSGRQFSNSRSEMNVSTLELGDSALYLCASSLGGRPQETQYFGPGTRLLVL.

This chain joins TRBV19 and TRBJ2-2; weak D call: TRBD1 (6 bases). V was pared by 5 bases and J by 2 bases, with 15 bases between. CDR3 length: 16 residues. Germline V CDR1 and CDR2: LNHDA, SQIVND (reference sequence). CDR3: CASSPHRGQNTGELFF. Written as DNA, the CDR3 is TGTGCCAGTAGTCCCCACCGGGGACAAAACACCGGGGAGCTGTTTTTT. Complete variable domain (other parts from reference TRBV19 and TRBJ2-2): DGGITQSPKYLFRKEGQNVTLSCEQNLNHDAMYWYRQDPGQGLRLIYYSQIVNDFQKGDIAEGYSVSREKKESFPLTVTSAQKNPTAFYLCASSPHRGQNTGELFFGEGSRLTVL.

The chain has TRBV29-1 and TRBJ2-1, with 15 bases that match TRBD2. CDR1 SQVTM and CDR2 ANQGSEA come from the germline V gene. With 3 bases clipped from V and 3 bases from J, the junction kept 6 bases outside the gene matches. This CDR3 spans 17 amino acids. Here the CDR3 DNA reads TGCAGCGTTGACGGACTAGCGGGGGGGCCGGTCTACAATGAGCAGTTCTTC. Its translation: CSVDGLAGGPVYNEQFF.

The chain links TRBV14 to TRBJ1-5; 9 nucleotides align to TRBD1. Germline-derived CDR1 and CDR2 are SGHDN and FVKESK. This CDR3 spans 14 amino acids. V was pared by 1 base and J by 6 bases, with 1 base of the junction left unmatched. The CDR3 here is CASSQGQGGQPQHF. Here the CDR3 DNA reads TGTGCCAGCAGCCAAGGACAGGGGGGTCAGCCCCAGCATTTT.

The table lists this clone with a count of one. The V gene is TRBV30, the J gene TRBJ1-1; 7 bases are a match to TRBD1. The V gene end was trimmed by 1 base and the J gene end by 3 bases; junction bases not matched to a gene: 2. CDR3 size: 13 residues. The germline gives CDR1 GTSNPN, CDR2 SVGIG (reference sequence). The CDR3 coding sequence is TGTGCCTGGAGTGACAGGGGAGACACTGAAGCTTTCTTT. Its protein product is CAWSDRGDTEAFF.

The J gene is TRBJ2-7, the V gene TRBV5-1; TRBD2 matches at 14 bases. The V segment lost 4 bases and the J segment 7 bases; nucleotides outside the gene matches: 4. Per the germline V gene, CDR1 is SGHRS and CDR2 is YFSETQ. The CDR3 loop spans 14 amino acids. The CDR3 DNA reads TGCGCCAGCAGCGGACTAGCGGGAGGTGGTGAGCAGTACTTC. Residues: CASSGLAGGGEQYF.

This chain uses TRBV30 with TRBJ2-1, with 9 nucleotides matching TRBD2. Trimming at V came to 1 base and at J to 13 bases, leaving 14 bases not matched to a gene. Germline V gene data show CDR1 as GTSNPN and CDR2 as SVGIG (reference sequence). The CDR3 covers 15 residues. The CDR3 nucleotides read TGTGCCTGGAGTGATCCCCTCCTTCCTAGCGGGACTCAGTTCTTC. It codes for CAWSDPLLPSGTQFF.

The chain combines TRBV6-2 or TRBV6-3 with TRBJ2-7, with 7 positions matching TRBD1. The trim removed 6 bases at V and 0 bases at J, leaving 14 bases unmatched. Per the germline V gene, CDR1 is MNHEY and CDR2 is SVGEGT. CDR3 size: 17 residues. The CDR3 DNA follows: TGTGCCAGCAGCTCCGACAGGGCCGCGGCGAGCTCCTACGAGCAGTACGTC. Its translation: CASSSDRAAASSYEQYV.